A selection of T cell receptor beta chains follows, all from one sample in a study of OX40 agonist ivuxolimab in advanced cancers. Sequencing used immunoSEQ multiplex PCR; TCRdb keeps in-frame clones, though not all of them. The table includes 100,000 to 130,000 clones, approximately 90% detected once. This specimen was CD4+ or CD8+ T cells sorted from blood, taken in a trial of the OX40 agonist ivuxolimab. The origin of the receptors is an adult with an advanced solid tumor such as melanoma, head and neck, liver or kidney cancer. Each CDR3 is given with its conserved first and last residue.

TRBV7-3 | CASSLSGSAREQYF
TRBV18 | CASSPDTGSQPQHF
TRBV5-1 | CASSLTGVNTEAFF
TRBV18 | CASSVGQGSQPQHF
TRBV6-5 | CASSSRYEQYF
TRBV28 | CASSLSGVYGYTF
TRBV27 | CASSSAGQGDTEAFF
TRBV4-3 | CASSQDRTGGGEKLFF
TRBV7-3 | CASSSPGGEGYTF
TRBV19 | CASSRDRRASGRSEQYF
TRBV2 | CASSEQGSSGANVLTF
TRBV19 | CASNLGKMNTEAFF
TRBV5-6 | CASSLDARDQPQHF
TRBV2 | CASSEFVENYGYTF
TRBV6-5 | CASSYSSLNTEAFF
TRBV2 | CASTLAPMGNQPQHF
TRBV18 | CASSPGGTVTYEQYF
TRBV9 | CASSVAGGQGETQYF
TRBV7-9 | CASSSRTGGAEAFF
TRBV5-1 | CASRPSRDRDFHSNQPQHF
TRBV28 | CASSSGQGIYGYTF
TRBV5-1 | CASSLGTGANEQYF
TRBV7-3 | CASSLNPTVGEQFF
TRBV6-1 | CASSDIGGFSYNEQFF
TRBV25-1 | CASSEPGLAGYEQYF
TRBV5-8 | CASSLYPGEPQHF
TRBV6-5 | CASSYTLQGNYGYTF
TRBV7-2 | CASSLARRSGWDSPLHF
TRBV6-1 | CGSDRGNTEAFF
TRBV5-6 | CASSFDSYEQYF
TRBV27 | CASSSNPLEGWGYTF
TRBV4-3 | CASRKPQGNEKLFF
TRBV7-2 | CASSTGTSGREQYF
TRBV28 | CASSGDQPQHF
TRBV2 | CASSRQGRGSNQPQHF
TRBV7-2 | CASSLPGSNEQFF
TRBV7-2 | CASSLVGLANEQFF
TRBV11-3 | CASSFSGLHTDTQYF
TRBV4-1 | CASSQDSGFVGTDTQYF
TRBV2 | CASSRGNSPLHF
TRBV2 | CASSDERGSNQPQHF
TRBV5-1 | CASSTGTGTNEQFF
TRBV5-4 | CASSLPPTSGRINEQYF
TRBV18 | CASSPAGMIYEQYF
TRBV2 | CASSVFFQGAHLFF
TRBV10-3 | CAISETGVNEQFF
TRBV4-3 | CASSQDTGGDEKLFF
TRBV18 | CASSPNLDYGYTF
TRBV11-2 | CASSHQGASEKLFF
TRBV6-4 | CASSDSGEGYGYTF
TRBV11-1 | CASSYRGQPYEQYF
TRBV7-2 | CASRLAQRESGEQYF